Below are 30 T cell receptor beta chains sequenced from a single sample in a study of shared clonotypes between healthy human individuals. The table came from immunoSEQ multiplex PCR; TCRdb's copy has only in-frame clones and leaves some out. The sample yields around 940,000 clones, more than 75% seen once. The sequencing input was memory CD4+ T cells sorted from blood. Subset: CD45RA-negative fraction. Every receptor here comes from a man aged 18-30 years in good health.

The V gene is TRBV5-1, the J gene TRBJ2-5; TRBD2 is a possible D gene (5 bases). Per the germline V gene, CDR1 is SGHRS and CDR2 is YFSETQ. The CDR3 sequence is 16 residues long. V lost 3 bases and J lost 0, with 15 bases in between. CDR3 coding DNA: TGCGCCAGCAGCTGGGGTATACCGGGAAACCAAGAGACCCAGTACTTC. Residues: CASSWGIPGNQETQYF.

V usage is TRBV5-1 and J usage is TRBJ2-2; the D gene is possibly TRBD1 (6 bases). The CDR3 runs 14 residues. Trimming took off 7 bases at V and 3 bases at J, with 13 bases between the two ends. CDR1 and CDR2 (germline): SGHRS, YFSETQ. CDR3 sequence (DNA): TGCGCCAGCGGCAGGGGAAGGGACACCGGGGAGCTGTTTTTT. Its protein product is CASGRGRDTGELFF.

The chain has TRBV11-2 and TRBJ2-1; a weak D match, TRBD2 (5 bases). V was shortened by 5 bases and J by 7 bases, with 18 bases between the two germline ends. Germline V CDR1 and CDR2: SGHAT, FQNNGV. The CDR3 is made up of 15 amino acids. Written as DNA, the CDR3 is TGTGCCAGCAGCCCGATACTAGTTTTGGGGAATGAGCAGTTCTTC. As protein: CASSPILVLGNEQFF.

The V and J genes are TRBV19 and TRBJ1-3; D possibly corresponds to TRBD1 (6 bases). This CDR3 is 16 amino acids long. CDR1 LNHDA and CDR2 SQIVND come from the germline V gene (reference sequence). Trimming cost V 6 bases and J 6 bases, with 21 bases left between them. The CDR3 DNA follows: TGTGCCAGTAGCTGGACAGTTCAAGGAAAACTAAACACCATATATTTT. It is translated as CASSWTVQGKLNTIYF.

This rearrangement joins TRBV19 to TRBJ1-5; D is unclear. Trimming removed 3 bases at V and 3 bases at J, with 12 bases between. There are 15 residues in the CDR3. In germline, CDR1 is LNHDA, CDR2 SQIVND (reference sequence). CDR3 nucleotides: TGTGCCAGTAGTATTCGCGGACCAACCAATCAGCCCCAGCATTTT. Translation: CASSIRGPTNQPQHF.

This clone was detected many times. Other nucleotide sequences in the sample specify the same CDR3. V usage is TRBV29-1 and J usage is TRBJ1-3; the D is unclear. Germline loops: CDR1 SQVTM, CDR2 ANQGSEA. V was trimmed by 0 bases and J by 0 bases, leaving 9 bases between them. The CDR3 sequence is 15 residues long. The CDR3 spells CSVEDLGSSGNTIYF. The CDR3 bases are TGCAGCGTTGAAGATCTAGGTAGCTCTGGAAACACCATATATTTT. Together with reference TRBV29-1 and TRBJ1-3, the CDR3 gives the full variable domain: SAVISQKPSRDICQRGTSLTIQCQVDSQVTMMFWYRQQPGQSLTLIATANQGSEATYESGFVIDKFPISRPNLTFSTLTVSNMSPEDSSIYLCSVEDLGSSGNTIYFGEGSWLTVV.

The genes are TRBV11-3 and TRBJ2-2, with D perhaps TRBD2 (6 bases). The CDR3 has 13 amino acids. With 5 bases removed from V and 4 bases from J, the gap between germline ends came to 8 bases. Germline V CDR1 and CDR2: SGHNT, YENEEA. CDR3 sequence (DNA): TGTGCCAGCAGCCGCGGGGCCACCGGGGAGCTGTTTTTT. Translating gives CASSRGATGELFF.

This rearrangement joins TRBV5-4 to TRBJ1-6; 9 nucleotides match TRBD1. V dropped 0 bases and J dropped 6; count of bases not matched to a gene: 1. This CDR3 is 15 amino acids long. Germline loops: CDR1 SGHNT, CDR2 YYREEE (reference sequence). CDR3 DNA sequence: TGTGCCAGCAGCTTGGGACAGGGGGTTAATTCACCCCTCCACTTT. Translating gives CASSLGQGVNSPLHF.

The chain combines TRBV6-1 with TRBJ1-3; no clear D gene. CDR1 is MNHNS, CDR2 SASEGT, per germline. V was pared by 4 bases and J by 4 bases, with 11 bases between. CDR3 length: 14 amino acids. The CDR3, as DNA: TGTGCCAGCAGTGTGTCAACCGTGGGAAACACCATATATTTT. The encoded protein is CASSVSTVGNTIYF.

This chain connects TRBV5-1 to TRBJ1-1; 11 bases are shared with TRBD1. This CDR3 has 15 residues. The germline V gene has CDR1 SGHRS and CDR2 YFSETQ. V lost 7 bases and J lost 8; bases outside the gene matches: 13. The CDR3 is CASRVGTGGNSEAFF. Here the CDR3 DNA reads TGCGCCAGCCGGGTCGGGACAGGGGGGAATTCCGAAGCTTTCTTT. Full variable domain (missing parts from reference TRBV5-1 and TRBJ1-1): KAGVTQTPRYLIKTRGQQVTLSCSPISGHRSVSWYQQTPGQGLQFLFEYFSETQRNKGNFPGRFSGRQFSNSRSEMNVSTLELGDSALYLCASRVGTGGNSEAFFGQGTRLTVV.

The chain employs TRBV6-6 and TRBJ1-2; D is undetermined. The CDR3 sequence is 12 residues long. The V gene lost 9 bases and the J gene lost 7 bases, with 15 bases spanning the gap. Germline CDR1 MNHNY, CDR2 SVGAGI (reference sequence). The CDR3 DNA sequence: TGTGCCAGTGATGGACCCGCCGGTGGCTACACCTTC. This gives the protein CASDGPAGGYTF.

This clone has a handful of counts. The gene calls are TRBV19 and TRBJ1-5; D possibly corresponds to TRBD1 (6 bases). With 5 bases removed from V and 3 bases from J, the gap between germline ends came to 14 bases. Germline loops: CDR1 LNHDA, CDR2 SQIVND (reference sequence). The CDR3 spans 15 residues. CDR3 nucleotides: TGTGCCAGTAGTCCGGAGGACAGCCCCAATCAGCCCCAGCATTTT. Encoded protein: CASSPEDSPNQPQHF.

This clone turned up a few times. The chain uses TRBV15 and TRBJ1-6; 9 bases are a match to TRBD1. Germline-derived CDR1 and CDR2 are LNHNV and YYDKDF (reference sequence). The junction had 2 bases not matched to a gene; V was cut back by 1 base and J by 10 bases. The CDR3 is 14 amino acids. The CDR3 DNA follows: TGTGCCACCAGCAGAGGACAGGGGGGATCACCCCTCCACTTT. This translates into CATSRGQGGSPLHF.

This clone was observed once. The chain joins TRBV7-2 to TRBJ2-4, with D possibly TRBD1 on 6 matching bases. Germline loops: CDR1 SGHTA, CDR2 FQGNSA. Trimming pared 5 bases from V and 8 bases from J, leaving 19 bases between. The CDR3 loop spans 15 amino acids. CDR3 nucleotide sequence: TGTGCCAGCAGCCCGCAAAGGGGGATATTTGACATTCAGTACTTC. Its protein is CASSPQRGIFDIQYF.

CDR3 residues: CASKGYLRTDTQYF. Written as DNA, the CDR3 is TGTGCCAGTAAGGGTTACCTTCGCACAGATACGCAGTATTTT. The chain carries TRBV19 and TRBJ2-3, with D unresolved. This CDR3 contains 14 residues. Germline loops: CDR1 LNHDA, CDR2 SQIVND (reference sequence). V was clipped by 7 bases and J by 1 base, with 12 bases between them.

On this clone itself: Distinct nucleotide sequences in the sample also encode this CDR3. The genes are TRBV6-1 and TRBJ1-5; D is undetermined. V lost 1 base and J lost 4, with 5 bases in between. This CDR3 contains 13 residues. Germline CDR1 is MNHNS and CDR2 is SASEGT. CDR3 coding DNA: TGTGCCAGCAGTGAAGTGGGAAATCAGCCCCAGCATTTT. Protein sequence: CASSEVGNQPQHF.

This clone was found a few times. The chain links TRBV18 to TRBJ2-7; D gene ambiguous. Trimming pared 2 bases from V and 4 bases from J, leaving 9 bases between. The CDR3 runs to 13 residues. Germline V lookup: CDR1 KGHSH, CDR2 LQKENI. This chain's CDR3 is CASSPGFAYEQYF. The CDR3 DNA reads TGTGCCAGCTCACCAGGGTTCGCATACGAGCAGTACTTC.

The chain carries TRBV7-8 and TRBJ2-3, with 7 bases identical to TRBD1. This CDR3 spans 15 amino acids. Germline V lookup: CDR1 SGHVS, CDR2 FQNEAQ. The trim removed 4 bases at V and 2 bases at J, leaving 6 bases unmatched. The CDR3 sequence is CASSSTGQLTDTQYF. In DNA, the CDR3 is TGTGCCAGCAGCTCGACAGGGCAACTCACAGATACGCAGTATTTT.

The count of this clone is one. This chain uses TRBV10-3 with TRBJ1-2, with unresolved D. V lost 2 bases, J lost 2 bases, and 6 bases lay in between. Germline V gene sequence: CDR1 ENHRY, CDR2 SYGVKD. There are 13 residues in the CDR3. This CDR3 reads CAISEGLNYGYTF. The CDR3 coding sequence is TGTGCCATCAGTGAGGGGCTGAACTATGGCTACACCTTC.

In its sample, this clone was seen a few times. The chain joins TRBV19 to TRBJ2-5; TRBD2 matches 10 bases. The CDR3 consists of 18 residues. Germline CDR1 is LNHDA and CDR2 is SQIVND (reference sequence). Trimming removed 3 bases from V and 4 bases from J; junction bases left unmatched: 14. CDR3 loop: CASSMFLGPSGGGETQYF. The CDR3 region has the DNA TGTGCCAGTAGTATGTTTCTCGGTCCTAGCGGGGGAGGAGAGACCCAGTACTTC.

V and J are TRBV7-2 and TRBJ2-7, with a tentative D call TRBD2 (6 bases). CDR3 size: 15 residues. V was clipped by 1 base and J by 4 bases, with 14 bases between them. Germline V gene data show CDR1 as SGHTA and CDR2 as FQGNSA. The CDR3 nucleotides are TGTGCCAGCAGCTTAGAGGCGGGAAATAGGTACGAGCAGTACTTC. Residues: CASSLEAGNRYEQYF.

With regard to this clone: Within the sample, other DNA sequences also encode this same CDR3. The rearrangement joins TRBV6-1 to TRBJ2-5; the match to TRBD1 covers 8 bases. The CDR3 covers 13 residues. Germline assignment: CDR1 MNHNS and CDR2 SASEGT. J was trimmed by 5 bases and V by 4 bases; bases with no gene match: 3. The CDR3 bases are TGTGCCAGCAGTGGACAGGGGTTCGAGACCCAGTACTTC. The encoded protein is CASSGQGFETQYF.

The chain recombines TRBV6-1 with TRBJ2-3, with a tentative D call TRBD1 (5 bases). The V end was cut by 2 bases, the J end by 6 bases, with 9 bases between. CDR3 size: 13 residues. Per germline, CDR1 MNHNS and CDR2 SASEGT. The CDR3 is CASSETPGDTQYF. The CDR3 nucleotides are TGTGCCAGCAGTGAAACCCCAGGGGATACGCAGTATTTT.

This clone was seen a single time. The rearrangement joins TRBV5-7 to TRBJ2-5; D unresolved. TRBV5-7 is filed as an ORF, its function uncertain. The CDR3 contains 13 residues. V was clipped by 4 bases and J by 2 bases, with 9 bases between them. Written as DNA, the CDR3 is TGTGCCAGCAGCCTTGACAATCAAGAGACCCAGTACTTC. Translated, it gives CASSLDNQETQYF.

The chain has TRBV5-4 and TRBJ1-6, with 8 nucleotides matching TRBD1. Germline CDR1 reads SGHNT; CDR2 reads YYREEE (reference sequence). V trimming: 4 bases; J trimming: 0 bases; junction bases outside the gene matches: 3. The CDR3 consists of 16 residues. CDR3 nucleotide sequence: TGTGCCAGCAGCGTGACAGGGGCCTCCTATAATTCACCCCTCCACTTT. It yields the protein CASSVTGASYNSPLHF.

The chain carries TRBV19 and TRBJ2-6; the D is unclear. Trimming removed 11 bases at V and 0 bases at J, with 5 bases between. The CDR3 has 12 residues. CDR1 and CDR2 from the germline V gene are LNHDA and SQIVND (reference sequence). The DNA for the CDR3 is TGTGCCTCACTCTCTGGGGCCAACGTCCTGACTTTC. As protein: CASLSGANVLTF.

The V gene is TRBV28, the J gene TRBJ2-5; the D call may be TRBD1 or TRBD2 (6 bases each). CDR1 is MDHEN, CDR2 SYDVKM, per germline. V lost 8 bases and J 3 bases, leaving 16 bases between the germline ends. This CDR3 is 14 amino acids long. The DNA for the CDR3 is TGTGCCAGCTTCTCTAAGGGGGGCGAAGAGACCCAGTACTTC. It specifies CASFSKGGEETQYF. The variable domain in full, with the rest retrieved from reference TRBV28 and TRBJ2-5, is DVKVTQSSRYLVKRTGEKVFLECVQDMDHENMFWYRQDPGLGLRLIYFSYDVKMKEKGDIPEGYSVSREKKERFSLILESASTNQTSMYLCASFSKGGEETQYFGPGTRLLVL.

This rearrangement joins TRBV7-9 to TRBJ2-3, with D perhaps being TRBD1 or TRBD2 (6 bases each). Germline V gene data show CDR1 as SEHNR and CDR2 as FQNEAQ (reference sequence). V lost 6 bases and J 2 bases, leaving 15 bases between the germline ends. CDR3 length: 15 residues. CDR3 bases: TGTGCCAGCAGGGGGGGCAAGTCCTCCACAGATACGCAGTATTTT. It specifies CASRGGKSSTDTQYF.

The chain combines TRBV7-2 with TRBJ2-2, with 7 positions matching TRBD2. Trimming at V came to 3 bases and at J to 6 bases, leaving 19 bases not matched to a gene. The CDR3 spans 19 residues. The germline gives CDR1 SGHTA, CDR2 FQGNSA. DNA for the CDR3: TGTGCCAGCAGCTTCATCCTCCTTGTGGGAGCGGGGTCACCCGGGGAGCTGTTTTTT. Translated, it gives CASSFILLVGAGSPGELFF.

The CDR3 reads CASRPQGDVGTEAFF. The DNA of the CDR3 is TGTGCCAGCAGACCTCAGGGGGACGTGGGCACTGAAGCTTTCTTT. This sequence joins TRBV27 and TRBJ1-1, with 7 nucleotides matching TRBD1. The V and J ends lost 6 bases and 4 bases, in that order; junction bases with no gene match: 11. From germline, CDR1 is MNHEY and CDR2 SMNVEV (reference sequence). This CDR3 is built from 15 residues.